Detailed here is one TCR beta chain. There is no known antigen for this receptor. The input lacks base qualities; no much larger clone sits a single base away. These data originate in a study of T cell responses to AZD1222 COVID-19 vaccine (dated by TCRdb to about 2021). Regarding the complete study: AZD1222 recipients given second doses at about 4 weeks or at about 12 weeks were pooled, since spike-specific TCR depth and breadth were not found to differ between the two schedules. Trial participants were enrolled by age into subgroups of 18-55, 56-69 and 70-plus years, and around 150, 28 and 57 TCR-sequenced participants, respectively, were included in these subgroups. TCR sequencing was performed for roughly 240 trial participants, of whom about 200 were given two doses of AZD1222 and some 26 were given two doses of MenACWY control vaccine.

Taken from cysteine to phenylalanine, the CDR3 has 15 residues. Only the CDR3 portion is preserved as DNA: 45 bases, with reading frame beginning at the first base. V lost 8 bases and J lost 2 bases, and the count of bases not matched to a germline gene is 7. CDR1 and CDR2, per the germline V gene, are SGHTA and FQGNSA. The research as a whole found: Epitopes outside the regions mutated in the B.1.351 and B.1.1.7 variants were reportedly recognized by nearly half of the unique spike-specific TCRs. CD4 TCRs associated with the vaccine covered the entire spike protein, and the dominant responses were in regions 160-218 and 743-854. The 56-69-year group was small, and its depth increase did not reach significance, likely because of low power. Because no day 14 peak-response samples were available, repertoires were characterized only after the peak T cell response. Conclusions about previously exposed vaccinees were limited because only a handful of AZD1222 recipients were SARS-CoV-2 seropositive at baseline. After two AZD1222 doses, spike-specific TCR breadth and depth were significantly higher than at day 0 and than in MenACWY recipients. Participants were mostly white British, with more females than males. The authors suggested clonal diversity may have been underestimated.

Explained via the paper, the time point label denotes: baseline before first vaccination. Vaccinee samples were obtained from the UK trials COV001 and COV002, which included a single-blind randomized controlled phase 2/3 trial of AZD1222 (ChAdOx1 nCoV-19) in healthy adults. For TCRbeta chain sequencing, PBMC samples were collected from trial participants at day 0 and at day 28 after the second dose. The CDR3 regions of human TCRbeta chains were analyzed by immunosequencing. In the source study's methods: Repertoire TCRs were checked for matches against a reference library of SARS-CoV-2-specific TCRs that had been generated using the MIRA antigen-specificity platform. Breadth was defined as the fraction of unique TCRs that were SARS-CoV-2-associated. Depth was defined as the fraction of total T cells that were SARS-CoV-2-associated. Each spike-specific TCR was assigned to its reactive spike region and to a CD4 or CD8 class using the MIRA data. Log10-transformed breadth and depth values were compared by one-way ANOVA with Sidak's multiple comparisons tests. TCRdb obtained this table from immuneACCESS and retained in-frame rearrangements with V and J assigned. These tables miss some clones; where compared with another copy, unresolved V genes account for less than half of the shortfall, and the remainder is unexplained. That table supplies the V and J calls and clone size; D and trimming were determined from the DNA. Counted in this sample were under 170,000 clones; 94% of them appeared once. The ten largest clones take up 1.3% of the sample.

Sequencing used peripheral blood, obtained on day 0 of AZD1222 vaccination. The TCR sequence derives from an adult in good health. This receptor chain uses TRBV7-2 and TRBJ2-3; a stretch of 10 junction bases matches TRBD2. The encoded CDR3 is CASSGGLAYTDTQYF. The DNA sequence is given as TGTGCCAGCTCGGGGGGACTAGCGTACACAGATACGCAGTATTTT.